This TCR beta chain appears in the sequencing data of a study of CD8 T cells in Susac syndrome. Sequencing of TCR beta was performed on blood CD8+ and CD4+ T cells. While CD8+ and CD4+ T cells were isolated negatively, TEMRA cells were enriched by FACS. Trimming removed 4 bases from V and 7 bases from J, with 16 bases in between. CDR1 and CDR2 (germline): SGHVS, FQNEAQ. The CDR3 runs 15 residues. An amount of RNA that ranged from roughly 0.5 to 1 ug was reverse transcribed with random hexamers. TCRdb passed the immunoSEQ multiplex PCR reads through MiXCR, listing each CDR3 protein once. Of about 400,000 distinct CDR3 sequences in the sample, approximately 89% were seen once.

The TCR originated in a human donor with multiple sclerosis. The chain joins TRBV7-8 to TRBJ1-4; D uncertain. The material sequenced was CD8+ T cells from PBMCs. The chain's CDR3 is CASSSVNLGGEKLFF. The CDR3 bases are TGTGCCAGCAGCTCCGTTAACCTCGGCGGTGAAAAACTGTTTTTT.